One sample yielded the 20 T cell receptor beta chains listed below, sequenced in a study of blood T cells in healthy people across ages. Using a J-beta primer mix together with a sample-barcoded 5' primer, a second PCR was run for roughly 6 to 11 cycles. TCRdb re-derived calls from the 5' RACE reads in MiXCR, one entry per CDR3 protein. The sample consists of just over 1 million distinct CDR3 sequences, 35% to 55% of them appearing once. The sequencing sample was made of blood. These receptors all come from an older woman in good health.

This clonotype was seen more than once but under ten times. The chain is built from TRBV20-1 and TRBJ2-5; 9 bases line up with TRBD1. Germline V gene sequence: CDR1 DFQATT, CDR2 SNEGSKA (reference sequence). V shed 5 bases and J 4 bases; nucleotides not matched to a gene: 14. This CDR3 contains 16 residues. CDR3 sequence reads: CSALILDRGHRETQYF. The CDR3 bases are TGCAGTGCTCTCATCTTGGACAGGGGTCACCGAGAGACCCAGTACTTC.

The CDR3 is CASSEVYKPSYEQYF. The CDR3 DNA reads TGTGCCAGCAGCGAAGTTTATAAACCCTCCTACGAGCAGTACTTC. The chain has TRBV3-1 and TRBJ2-7; D gene unclear. The V end was cut by 5 bases, the J end by 0 bases, with 14 bases between. The CDR3 loop spans 15 amino acids. The V gene's germline CDR1 is LGHDT and CDR2 YNNKEL (reference sequence).

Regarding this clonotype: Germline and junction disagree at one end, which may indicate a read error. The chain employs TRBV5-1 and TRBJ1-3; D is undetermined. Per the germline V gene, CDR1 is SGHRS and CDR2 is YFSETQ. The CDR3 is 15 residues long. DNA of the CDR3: TGCGCCAACAGCTTGGATCAGGCTGGAGGAAACACCATATATTTT. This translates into CANSLDQAGGNTIYF. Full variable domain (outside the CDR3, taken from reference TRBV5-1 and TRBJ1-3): KAGVTQTPRYLIKTRGQQVTLSCSPISGHRSVSWYQQTPGQGLQFLFEYFSETQRNKGNFPGRFSGRQFSNSRSEMNVSTLELGDSALYLCANSLDQAGGNTIYFGEGSWLTVV.

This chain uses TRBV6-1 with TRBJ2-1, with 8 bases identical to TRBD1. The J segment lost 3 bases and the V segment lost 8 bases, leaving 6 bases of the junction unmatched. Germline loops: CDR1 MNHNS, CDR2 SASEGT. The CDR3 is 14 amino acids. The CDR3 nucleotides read TGTGCCAGCCGCGGGACAGGAATCTACAATGAGCAGTTCTTC. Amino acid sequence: CASRGTGIYNEQFF.

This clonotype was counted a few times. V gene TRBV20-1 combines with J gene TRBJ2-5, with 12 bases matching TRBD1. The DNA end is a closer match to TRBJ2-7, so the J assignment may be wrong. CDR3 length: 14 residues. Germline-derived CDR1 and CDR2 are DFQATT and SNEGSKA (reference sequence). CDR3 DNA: TGCAGTGCTAGTCCGGGACAGGGGGCAAACGAGCAGTACTTC. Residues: CSASPGQGANEQYF.

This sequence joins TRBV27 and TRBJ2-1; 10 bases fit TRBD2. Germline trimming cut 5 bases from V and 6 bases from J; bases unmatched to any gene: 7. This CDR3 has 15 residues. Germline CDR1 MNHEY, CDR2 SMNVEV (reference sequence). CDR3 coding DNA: TGTGCCAGCAGTCCCGGACTAGCGGAGCGCAATGAGCAGTTCTTC. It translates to CASSPGLAERNEQFF.

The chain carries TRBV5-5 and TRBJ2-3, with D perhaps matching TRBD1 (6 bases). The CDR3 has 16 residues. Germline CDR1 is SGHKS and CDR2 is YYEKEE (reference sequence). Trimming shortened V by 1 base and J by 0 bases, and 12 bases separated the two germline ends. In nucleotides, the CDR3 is TGTGCCAGCAGCTTGCGTCAGGACAGCAGCACAGATACGCAGTATTTT. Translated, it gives CASSLRQDSSTDTQYF.

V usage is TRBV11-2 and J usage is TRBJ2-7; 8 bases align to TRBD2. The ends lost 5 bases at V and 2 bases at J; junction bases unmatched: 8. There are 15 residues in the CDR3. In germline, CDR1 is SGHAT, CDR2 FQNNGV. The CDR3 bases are TGTGCCAGCAGCCAACGGGGGGGGTACACCTACGAGCAGTACTTC. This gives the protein CASSQRGGYTYEQYF.

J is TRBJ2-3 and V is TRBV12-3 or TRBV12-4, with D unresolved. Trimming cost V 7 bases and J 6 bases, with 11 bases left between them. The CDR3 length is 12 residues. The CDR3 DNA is TGTGCCAGCAAAGTGAGCGCCGATACGCAGTATTTT. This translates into CASKVSADTQYF.

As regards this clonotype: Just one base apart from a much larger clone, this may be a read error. CDR3 sequence (DNA): TGCAGTGCTAAGGGGGACAGGACCTACGAGCAGTACTTC. As protein: CSAKGDRTYEQYF. This chain connects TRBV20-1 to TRBJ2-5; TRBD1 matches at 8 bases. The end of the DNA is better explained by TRBJ2-7, so the J call may be wrong. Per germline, CDR1 DFQATT and CDR2 SNEGSKA (reference sequence). The CDR3 is made up of 13 amino acids.

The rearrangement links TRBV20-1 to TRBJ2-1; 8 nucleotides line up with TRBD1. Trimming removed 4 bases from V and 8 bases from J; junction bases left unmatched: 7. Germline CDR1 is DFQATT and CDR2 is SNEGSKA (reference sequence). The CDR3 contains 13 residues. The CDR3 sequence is CSATLDRADEQFF. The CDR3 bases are TGCAGTGCTACCCTGGACAGGGCGGATGAGCAGTTCTTC.

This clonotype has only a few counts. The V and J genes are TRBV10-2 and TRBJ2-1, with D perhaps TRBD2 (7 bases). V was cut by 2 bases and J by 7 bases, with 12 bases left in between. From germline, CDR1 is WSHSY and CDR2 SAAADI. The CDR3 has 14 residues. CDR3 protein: CASSEGGGGNEQFF. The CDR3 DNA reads TGCGCCAGCAGTGAGGGAGGGGGGGGGAATGAGCAGTTCTTC.

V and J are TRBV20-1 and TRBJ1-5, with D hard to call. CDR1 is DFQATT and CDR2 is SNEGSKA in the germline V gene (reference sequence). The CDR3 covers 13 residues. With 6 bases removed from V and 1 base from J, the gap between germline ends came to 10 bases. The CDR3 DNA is TGCAGTGCCGAGGACGGGAGCAATCAGCCCCAGCATTTT. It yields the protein CSAEDGSNQPQHF.

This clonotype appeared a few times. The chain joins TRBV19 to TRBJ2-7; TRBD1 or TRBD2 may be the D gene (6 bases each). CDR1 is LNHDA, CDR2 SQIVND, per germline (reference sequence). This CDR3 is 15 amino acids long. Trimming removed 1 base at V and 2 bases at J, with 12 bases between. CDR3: CASSIGAGHPYEQYF. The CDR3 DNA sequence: TGTGCCAGTAGTATAGGGGCGGGACACCCCTACGAGCAGTACTTC.

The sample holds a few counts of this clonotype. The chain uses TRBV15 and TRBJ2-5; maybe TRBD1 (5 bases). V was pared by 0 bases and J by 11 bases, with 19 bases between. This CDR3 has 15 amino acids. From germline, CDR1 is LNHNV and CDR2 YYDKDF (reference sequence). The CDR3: CATSRDRGGYREQYF. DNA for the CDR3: TGTGCCACCAGCAGAGATAGGGGCGGCTACCGTGAGCAGTACTTC.

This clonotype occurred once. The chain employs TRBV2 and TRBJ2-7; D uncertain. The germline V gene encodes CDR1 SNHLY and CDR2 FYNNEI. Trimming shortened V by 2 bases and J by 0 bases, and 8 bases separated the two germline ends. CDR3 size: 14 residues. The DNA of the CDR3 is TGTGCCAGCAGTGAACGTCCTGTCTCCTACGAGCAGTACTTC. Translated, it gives CASSERPVSYEQYF.

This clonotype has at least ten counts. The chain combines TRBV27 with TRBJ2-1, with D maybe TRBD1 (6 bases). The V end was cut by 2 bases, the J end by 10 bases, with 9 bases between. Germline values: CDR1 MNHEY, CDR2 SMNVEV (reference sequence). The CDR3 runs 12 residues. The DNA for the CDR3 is TGTGCCAGCAGTTTACGAGGGACAGAGCAGTTCTTC. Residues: CASSLRGTEQFF.

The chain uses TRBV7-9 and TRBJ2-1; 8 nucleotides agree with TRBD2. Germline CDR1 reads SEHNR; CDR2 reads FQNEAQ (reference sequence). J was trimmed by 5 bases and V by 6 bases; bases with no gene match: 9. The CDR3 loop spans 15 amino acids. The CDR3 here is CASSSSGSTDNEQFF. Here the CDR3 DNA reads TGTGCCAGCAGTTCCAGCGGGAGTACAGACAATGAGCAGTTCTTC.

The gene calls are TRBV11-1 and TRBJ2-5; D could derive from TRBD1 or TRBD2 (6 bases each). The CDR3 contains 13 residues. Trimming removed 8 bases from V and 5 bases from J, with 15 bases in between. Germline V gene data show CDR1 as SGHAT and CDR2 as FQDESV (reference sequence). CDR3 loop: CASDQLGGETQYF. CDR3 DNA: TGTGCCAGCGATCAACTAGGGGGGGAGACCCAGTACTTC.

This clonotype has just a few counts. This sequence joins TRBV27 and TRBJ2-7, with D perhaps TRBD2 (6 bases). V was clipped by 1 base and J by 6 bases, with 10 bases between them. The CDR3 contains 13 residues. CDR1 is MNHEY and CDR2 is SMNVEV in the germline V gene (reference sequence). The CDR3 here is CASSLLGRGEQYF. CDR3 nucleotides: TGTGCCAGCAGTTTATTAGGGCGGGGCGAGCAGTACTTC.